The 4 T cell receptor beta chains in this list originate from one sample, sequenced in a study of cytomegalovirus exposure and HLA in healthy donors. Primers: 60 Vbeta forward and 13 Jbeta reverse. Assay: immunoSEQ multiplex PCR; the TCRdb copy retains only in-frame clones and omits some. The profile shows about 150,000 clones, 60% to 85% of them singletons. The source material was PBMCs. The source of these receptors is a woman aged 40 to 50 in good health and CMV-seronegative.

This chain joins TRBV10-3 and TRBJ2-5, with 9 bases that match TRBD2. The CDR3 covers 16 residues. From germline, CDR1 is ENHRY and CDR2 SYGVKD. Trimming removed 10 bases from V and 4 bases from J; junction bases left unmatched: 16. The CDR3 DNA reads TGTGCCACCGCCCCTATCGTGGCGGGGGGGCGAGAGACCCAGTACTTC. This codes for CATAPIVAGGRETQYF.

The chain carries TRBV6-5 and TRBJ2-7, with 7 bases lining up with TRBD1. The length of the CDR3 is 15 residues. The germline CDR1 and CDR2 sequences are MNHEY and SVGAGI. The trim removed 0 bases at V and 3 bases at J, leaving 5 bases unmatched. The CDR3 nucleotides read TGTGCCAGCAGTTACTCGAGACAGGGTGTCTACGAGCAGTACTTC. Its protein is CASSYSRQGVYEQYF.

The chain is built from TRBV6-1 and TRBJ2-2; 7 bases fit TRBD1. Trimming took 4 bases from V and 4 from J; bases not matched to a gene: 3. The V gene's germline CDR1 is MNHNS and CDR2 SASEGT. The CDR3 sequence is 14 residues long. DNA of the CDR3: TGTGCCAGCAGTGGAACAGGGGCCACCGGGGAGCTGTTTTTT. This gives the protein CASSGTGATGELFF.

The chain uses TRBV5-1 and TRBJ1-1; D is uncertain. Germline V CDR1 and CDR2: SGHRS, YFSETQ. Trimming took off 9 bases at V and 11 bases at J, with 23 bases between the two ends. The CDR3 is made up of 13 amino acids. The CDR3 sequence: CATKVSPEGTAFF. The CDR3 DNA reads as TGCGCCACCAAAGTGTCCCCCGAGGGAACGGCTTTCTTT. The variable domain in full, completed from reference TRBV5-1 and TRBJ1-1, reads KAGVTQTPRYLIKTRGQQVTLSCSPISGHRSVSWYQQTPGQGLQFLFEYFSETQRNKGNFPGRFSGRQFSNSRSEMNVSTLELGDSALYLCATKVSPEGTAFFGQGTRLTVV.